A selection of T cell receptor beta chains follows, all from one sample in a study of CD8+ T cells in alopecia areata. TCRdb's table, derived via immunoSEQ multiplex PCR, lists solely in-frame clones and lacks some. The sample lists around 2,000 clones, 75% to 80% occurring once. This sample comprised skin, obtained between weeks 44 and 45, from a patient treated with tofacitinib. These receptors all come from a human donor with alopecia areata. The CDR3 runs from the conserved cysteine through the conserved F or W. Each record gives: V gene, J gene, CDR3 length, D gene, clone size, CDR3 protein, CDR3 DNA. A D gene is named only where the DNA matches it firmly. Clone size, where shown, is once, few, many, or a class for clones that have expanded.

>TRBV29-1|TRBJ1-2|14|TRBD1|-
CSVDQQGSGYGYTF
TGCAGCGTTGACCAACAGGGGTCTGGCTATGGCTACACCTTC
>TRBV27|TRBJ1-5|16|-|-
CASSPRTAAGNQPQHF
TGTGCCAGCAGTCCCAGGACAGCTGCAGGCAATCAGCCCCAGCATTTT
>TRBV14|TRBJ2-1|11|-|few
CASSSYAEQFF
TGTGCCAGCAGCTCGTATGCTGAGCAGTTCTTC
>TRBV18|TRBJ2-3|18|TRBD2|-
CASSPGTSGGPGTDTQYF
TGTGCCAGCTCACCCGGGACTAGCGGGGGTCCAGGCACAGATACGCAGTATTTT
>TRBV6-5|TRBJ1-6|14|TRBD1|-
CASSYDRGGSPLHF
TGTGCCAGCAGTTACGACAGGGGTGGGTCACCCCTCCACTTT
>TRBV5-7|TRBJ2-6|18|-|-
CASESTLAYKSRANVLTF
TGTGCCAGCGAGAGCACTCTTGCGTACAAAAGTCGGGCCAACGTCCTGACTTTC
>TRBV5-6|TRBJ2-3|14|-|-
CASSIQGATDTQYF
TGTGCCAGCAGCATACAGGGAGCCACAGATACGCAGTATTTT
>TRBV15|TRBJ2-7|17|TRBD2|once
CATSRDLAGGPVGEQYF
TGTGCCACCAGCAGAGATCTAGCGGGGGGGCCGGTCGGCGAGCAGTACTTC
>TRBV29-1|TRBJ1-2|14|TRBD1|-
CSGKLGQGQYGYTF
TGCAGCGGTAAATTGGGACAGGGGCAATATGGCTACACCTTC
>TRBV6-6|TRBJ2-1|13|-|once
CASRTGVGNEQFF
TGTGCCAGCAGAACTGGGGTCGGCAATGAGCAGTTCTTC
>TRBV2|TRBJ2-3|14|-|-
CASSDRASGDTQYF
TGTGCCAGCAGTGACCGGGCCTCGGGGGATACGCAGTATTTT
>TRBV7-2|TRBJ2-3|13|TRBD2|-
CASSPWGAGTQYF
TGTGCCAGCAGCCCCTGGGGAGCGGGGACGCAGTATTTT
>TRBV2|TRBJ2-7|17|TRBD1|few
CASSARLGQGEGYEQYF
TGTGCCAGCAGCGCGAGGCTTGGACAGGGGGAGGGCTACGAGCAGTACTTC
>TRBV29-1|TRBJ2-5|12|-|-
CSVTRGGETQYF
TGCAGCGTTACAAGAGGGGGAGAGACCCAGTACTTC
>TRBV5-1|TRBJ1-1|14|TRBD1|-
CASTLQGRGTEAFF
TGCGCCAGCACCCTACAGGGGCGGGGGACTGAAGCTTTCTTT
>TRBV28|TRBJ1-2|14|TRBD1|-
CASSPGTGVYGYTF
TGTGCCAGCAGTCCCGGGACAGGGGTCTATGGCTACACCTTC
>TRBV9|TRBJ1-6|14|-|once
CASSAALEASPLHF
TGTGCCAGCAGCGCCGCCCTGGAGGCTTCACCCCTCCACTTT
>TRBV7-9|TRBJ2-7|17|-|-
CASSLTNPPESSYEQYF
TGTGCCAGCAGTCTTACTAATCCACCCGAGAGCTCCTACGAGCAGTACTTC
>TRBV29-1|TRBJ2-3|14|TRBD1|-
CSAEGQGVSDTQYF
TGCAGCGCGGAAGGACAGGGTGTATCAGATACGCAGTATTTT
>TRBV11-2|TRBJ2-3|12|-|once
CASSFGGDTQYF
TGTGCCAGCAGCTTCGGGGGTGATACGCAGTATTTT
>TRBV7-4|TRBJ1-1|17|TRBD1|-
CASSSLDRGGGYTEAFF
TGTGCCAGCAGCTCTTTGGACAGGGGAGGTGGGTACACTGAAGCTTTCTTT
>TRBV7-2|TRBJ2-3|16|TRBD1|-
CASSLTGVHGGDTQYF
TGTGCCAGCAGCTTGACAGGGGTCCACGGGGGAGATACGCAGTATTTT
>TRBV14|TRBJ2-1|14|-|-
CASSQSSPYNEQFF
TGTGCCAGCAGCCAGAGTAGCCCCTACAATGAGCAGTTCTTC
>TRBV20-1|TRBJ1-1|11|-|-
CSARAATEAFF
TGCAGTGCTAGAGCTGCGACTGAAGCTTTCTTT
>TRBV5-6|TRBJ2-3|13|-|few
CASSLTGTDTQYF
TGTGCCAGCAGCTTGACAGGGACAGATACGCAGTATTTT
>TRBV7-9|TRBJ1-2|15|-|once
CASSPTRLEGYGYTF
TGTGCCAGCAGCCCTACCCGACTGGAGGGCTATGGCTACACCTTC
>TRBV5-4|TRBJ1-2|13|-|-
CATKRGTMEGYTF
TGTGCCACCAAACGAGGGACAATGGAAGGCTACACCTTC
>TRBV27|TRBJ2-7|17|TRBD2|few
CASSPLGSGGGSVEQYF
TGTGCCAGCAGCCCTCTGGGGAGCGGGGGGGGTAGCGTCGAGCAGTACTTC
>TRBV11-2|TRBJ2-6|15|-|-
CASSLGDLLANVLTF
TGTGCCAGCAGCTTAGGTGACCTGCTGGCCAACGTCCTGACTTTC
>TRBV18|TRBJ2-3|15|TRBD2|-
CASSGGGAGADTQYF
TGTGCCAGCTCAGGCGGGGGGGCCGGAGCAGATACGCAGTATTTT
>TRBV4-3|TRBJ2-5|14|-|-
CASSPEANLETQYF
TGCGCCAGCAGCCCCGAAGCGAACTTGGAGACCCAGTACTTC
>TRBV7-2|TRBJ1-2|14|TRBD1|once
CASSFDREGYGYTF
TGTGCCAGCAGCTTTGACAGGGAGGGCTATGGCTACACCTTC
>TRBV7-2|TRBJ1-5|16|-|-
CASSSVVRNGNQPQHF
TGTGCCAGCAGTTCAGTAGTTAGGAACGGCAATCAGCCCCAGCATTTT
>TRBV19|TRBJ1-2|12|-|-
CASVSGAGGYTF
TGTGCCAGTGTTTCGGGGGCTGGTGGCTACACCTTC
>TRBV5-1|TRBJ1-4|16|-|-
CASSLAAGATNEKLFF
TGCGCCAGCAGCTTGGCCGCCGGGGCAACTAATGAAAAACTGTTTTTT
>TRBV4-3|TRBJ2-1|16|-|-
CASSQVAGQGYNEQFF
TGCGCCAGCAGCCAAGTAGCTGGGCAGGGATACAATGAGCAGTTCTTC
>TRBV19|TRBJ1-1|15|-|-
CASSIDRARGTEAFF
TGTGCCAGTAGTATAGATAGGGCCAGGGGCACTGAAGCTTTCTTT
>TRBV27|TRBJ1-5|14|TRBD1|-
CASSLQGANQPQHF
TGTGCCAGCAGTCTACAGGGGGCGAATCAGCCCCAGCATTTT
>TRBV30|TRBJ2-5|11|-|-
CAWSITETQYF
TGTGCCTGGAGTATTACGGAGACCCAGTACTTC